This T cell receptor (beta chain) was captured by sequencing in a study of CD8 T cells in Susac syndrome. An input of about 0.5 to 1 ug of RNA was subjected to reverse transcription using random hexamers. The authors amplified TCR beta CDR3 across 54 Vbeta and 13 Jbeta using immunoSEQ multiplex PCR. A single record per CDR3 protein comes from TCRdb applying MiXCR to the immunoSEQ multiplex PCR reads. The sample shows about 170,000 distinct CDR3 sequences, under 95% of them seen only once. In blood CD8+ and CD4+ T cells, TCR beta underwent sequencing. Negative magnetic isolation gave CD8+ and CD4+ cells; FACS enriched CD8+ TEMRA. Germline CDR1 is SGDLS and CDR2 is YYNGEE. Trimming stripped 0 bases from V and 5 bases from J, with 11 bases between. This CDR3 region has 14 residues.

Source material: CD4+ T cells from PBMCs. The chain has TRBV9 and TRBJ1-2, with a weak D call TRBD1 (5 bases). This sequence originates from a human donor with multiple sclerosis. CDR3 sequence: CASSVGRRGYGYTF. CDR3 nucleotide sequence: TGTGCCAGCAGCGTAGGCAGAAGGGGTTATGGCTACACCTTC.